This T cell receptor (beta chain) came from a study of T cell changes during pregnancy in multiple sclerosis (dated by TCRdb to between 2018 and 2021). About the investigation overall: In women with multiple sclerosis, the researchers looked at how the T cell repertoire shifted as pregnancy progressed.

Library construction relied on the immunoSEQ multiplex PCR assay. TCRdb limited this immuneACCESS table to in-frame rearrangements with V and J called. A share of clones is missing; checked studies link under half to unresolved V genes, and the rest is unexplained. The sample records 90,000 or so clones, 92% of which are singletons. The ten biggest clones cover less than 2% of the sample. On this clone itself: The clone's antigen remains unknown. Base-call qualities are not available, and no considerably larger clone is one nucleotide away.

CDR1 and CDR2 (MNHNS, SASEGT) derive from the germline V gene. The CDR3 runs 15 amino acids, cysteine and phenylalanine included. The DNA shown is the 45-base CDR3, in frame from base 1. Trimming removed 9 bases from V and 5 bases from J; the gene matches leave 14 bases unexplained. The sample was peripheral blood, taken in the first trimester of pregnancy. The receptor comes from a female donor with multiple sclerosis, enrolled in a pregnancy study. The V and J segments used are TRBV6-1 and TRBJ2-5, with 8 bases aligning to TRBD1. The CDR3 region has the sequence CASIGGAGGGETQYF. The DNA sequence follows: TGTGCCAGTATTGGCGGGGCAGGGGGCGGGGAGACCCAGTACTTC.